The TCR beta chain under discussion was sequenced for a study of early T cells in non-severe SARS-CoV-2 infection. The CDR3 contains 15 residues. Germline CDR1 WSHSY, CDR2 SAAADI. After removal of 8 bases from V and 2 bases from J, the junction contained 8 bases not matched to a gene. TCRdb re-derived calls from the 5' RACE reads in MiXCR, one entry per CDR3 protein. The data contain about 39,000 distinct CDR3 sequences, approximately 6.9% of them singletons. This clonotype was counted ten times or more. The receptor's source is an adult who was a healthcare worker with PCR-confirmed SARS-CoV-2 infection or an uninfected control (not recorded which). The chain links TRBV10-2 to TRBJ2-2; 7 nucleotides line up with TRBD1. Sequencing was performed on whole blood. This chain's CDR3 is CASLTGTVNTGELFF. CDR3 DNA: TGCGCCAGCCTAACCGGGACAGTCAACACCGGGGAGCTGTTTTTT.